This TCR beta chain comes out of a study of cytomegalovirus exposure and HLA in healthy donors. This PCR relied on a set of 60 Vbeta primers and 13 Jbeta primers. TCRdb's copy holds only in-frame clones and misses some; the assay was immunoSEQ multiplex PCR. The data contain about 120,000 clones, 76% of them singletons. V gave up 5 bases and J gave up 6 bases, with 15 bases separating them. CDR1 and CDR2 from the germline V gene are GTSNPN and SVGIG (reference sequence). CDR3 length: 13 residues. The material sequenced was PBMCs. J is TRBJ2-3 and V is TRBV30; D is possibly TRBD1 (6 bases). The TCR sequence derives from a woman aged 35 to 49 in good health and CMV-seropositive. The CDR3 DNA follows: TGTGCCTGGGAGACAGGTACCCGGGATACGCAGTATTTT. Amino acid sequence: CAWETGTRDTQYF.